This T cell receptor (beta chain) came from a study of CD8+CD57+ T cells in acquired aplastic anemia. Note on this clonotype: No antigen is known for it.

Genomic DNA, serving as template, underwent TCR beta VDJ and CDR3 profiling. MiXCR, applied by TCRdb to the reads, yields one record per CDR3 protein. The table has over 250,000 distinct CDR3 sequences, about 50% seen once; the top ten hold roughly 1.3%. There are 16 residues in the CDR3. Trimming removed 3 bases from V and 1 base from J; junction bases left unmatched: 8. The germline V gene has CDR1 LNHNV and CDR2 YYDKDF (reference sequence). Those patients picked for sequencing had displayed CD8+CD57+ cell expansion on flow cytometry. General study results and limits: Both patients and controls carried the same twenty-nine CD8+ CDR3 sequences.

The specimen was sorted CD4+, CD8+, or CD8+CD57+ T cells (not recorded which) from PBMCs. The sequence came from a human donor with aplastic anemia. J is TRBJ2-7 and V is TRBV15; 8 bases are shared with TRBD1. The CDR3 sequence is CATSRVTGDRSYEQYF. DNA for the CDR3: TGTGCCACCAGCAGGGTGACAGGGGATAGATCCTACGAGCAGTACTTC.